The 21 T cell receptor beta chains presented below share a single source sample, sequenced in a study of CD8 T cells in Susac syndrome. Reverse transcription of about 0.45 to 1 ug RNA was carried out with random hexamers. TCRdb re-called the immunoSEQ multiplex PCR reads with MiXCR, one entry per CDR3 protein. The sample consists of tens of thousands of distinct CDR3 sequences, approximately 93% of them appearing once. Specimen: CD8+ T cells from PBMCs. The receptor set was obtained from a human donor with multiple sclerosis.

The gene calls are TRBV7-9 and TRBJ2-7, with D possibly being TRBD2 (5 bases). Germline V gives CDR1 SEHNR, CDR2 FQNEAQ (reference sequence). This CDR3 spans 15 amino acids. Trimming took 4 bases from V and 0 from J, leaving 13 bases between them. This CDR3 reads CASSSQRTGSYEQYF. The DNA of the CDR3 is TGTGCCAGCAGCTCACAGCGGACGGGCTCCTACGAGCAGTACTTC.

The CDR3 DNA follows: TGCAGTGCTAGAGATTCGACAGGGAGCAATCAGCCCCAGCATTTT. Its protein product is CSARDSTGSNQPQHF. The chain is built from TRBV20-1 and TRBJ1-5, with TRBD1 identical over 7 bases. Germline-derived CDR1 and CDR2 are DFQATT and SNEGSKA (reference sequence). CDR3 length equals 15 residues. The ends lost 0 bases at V and 1 base at J; junction bases unmatched: 3.

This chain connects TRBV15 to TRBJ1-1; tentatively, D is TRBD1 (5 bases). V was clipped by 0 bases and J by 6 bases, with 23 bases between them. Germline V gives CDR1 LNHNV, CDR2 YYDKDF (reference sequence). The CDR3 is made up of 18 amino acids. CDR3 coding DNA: TGTGCCACCAGCAGAGATGGACGGGGATTGTGGGGGGTCGCTGAAGCTTTCTTT. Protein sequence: CATSRDGRGLWGVAEAFF.

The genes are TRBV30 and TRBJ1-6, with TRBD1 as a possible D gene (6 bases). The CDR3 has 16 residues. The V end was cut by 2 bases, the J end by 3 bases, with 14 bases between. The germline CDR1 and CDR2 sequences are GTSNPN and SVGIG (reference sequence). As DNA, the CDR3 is TGTGCCTGGAGTCAAGGAGGACAGCGCTATAATTCACCCCTCCACTTT. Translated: CAWSQGGQRYNSPLHF. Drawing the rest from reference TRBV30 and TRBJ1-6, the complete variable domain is SQTIHQWPATLVQPVGSPLSLECTVEGTSNPNLYWYRQAAGRGLQLLFYSVGIGQISSEVPQNLSASRPQDRQFILSSKKLLLSDSGFYLCAWSQGGQRYNSPLHFGNGTRLTVT.

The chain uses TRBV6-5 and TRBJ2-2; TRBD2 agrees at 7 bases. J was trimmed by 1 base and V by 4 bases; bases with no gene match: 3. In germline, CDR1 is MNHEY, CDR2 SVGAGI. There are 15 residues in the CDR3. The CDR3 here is CASSFAGENTGELFF. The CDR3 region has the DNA TGTGCCAGCAGTTTTGCGGGGGAGAACACCGGGGAGCTGTTTTTT.

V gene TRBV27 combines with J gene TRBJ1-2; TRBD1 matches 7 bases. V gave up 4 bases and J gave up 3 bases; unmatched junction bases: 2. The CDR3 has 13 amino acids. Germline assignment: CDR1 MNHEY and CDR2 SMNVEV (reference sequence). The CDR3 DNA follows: TGTGCCAGCAGTTGGACAGGAGACTATGGCTACACCTTC. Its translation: CASSWTGDYGYTF.

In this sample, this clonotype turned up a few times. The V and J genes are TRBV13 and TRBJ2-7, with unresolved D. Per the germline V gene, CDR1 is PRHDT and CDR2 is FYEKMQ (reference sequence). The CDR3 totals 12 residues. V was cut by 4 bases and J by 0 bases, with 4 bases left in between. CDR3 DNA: TGTGCCAGCAGCTCGAGCTCCTACGAGCAGTACTTC. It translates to CASSSSSYEQYF.

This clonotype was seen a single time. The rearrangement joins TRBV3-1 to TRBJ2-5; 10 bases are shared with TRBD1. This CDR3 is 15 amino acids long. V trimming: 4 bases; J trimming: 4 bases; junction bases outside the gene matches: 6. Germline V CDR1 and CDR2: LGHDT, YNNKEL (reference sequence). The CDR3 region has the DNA TGTGCCAGCAGCCCACGACAGGGGGCCAGAGAGACCCAGTACTTC. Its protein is CASSPRQGARETQYF.

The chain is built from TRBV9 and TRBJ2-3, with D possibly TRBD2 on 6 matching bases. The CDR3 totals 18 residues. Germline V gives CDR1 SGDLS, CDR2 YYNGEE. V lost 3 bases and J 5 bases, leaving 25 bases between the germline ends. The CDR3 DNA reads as TGTGCCAGCAGCGGAGACCGTGGAGGGTCCCCGGAAGGAGATACGCAGTATTTT. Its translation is CASSGDRGGSPEGDTQYF.

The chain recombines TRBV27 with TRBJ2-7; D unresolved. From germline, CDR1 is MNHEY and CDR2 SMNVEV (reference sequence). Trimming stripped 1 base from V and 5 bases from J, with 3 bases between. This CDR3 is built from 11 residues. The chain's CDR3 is CASSLYDEQYF. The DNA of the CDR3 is TGTGCCAGCAGTTTATACGACGAGCAGTACTTC.

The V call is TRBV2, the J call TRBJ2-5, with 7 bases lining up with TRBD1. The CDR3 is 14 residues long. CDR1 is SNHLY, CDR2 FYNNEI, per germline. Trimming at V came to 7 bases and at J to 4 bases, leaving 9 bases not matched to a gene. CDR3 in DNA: TGTGCCAGCAAGGGGGCACAGGCGGGAGAGACCCAGTACTTC. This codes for CASKGAQAGETQYF.

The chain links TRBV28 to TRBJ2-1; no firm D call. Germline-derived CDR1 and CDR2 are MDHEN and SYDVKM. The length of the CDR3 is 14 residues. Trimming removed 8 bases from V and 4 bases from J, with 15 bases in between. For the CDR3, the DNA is TGTGCCAGCGGTAATGGGTTCGGGTACAATGAGCAGTTCTTC. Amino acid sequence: CASGNGFGYNEQFF.

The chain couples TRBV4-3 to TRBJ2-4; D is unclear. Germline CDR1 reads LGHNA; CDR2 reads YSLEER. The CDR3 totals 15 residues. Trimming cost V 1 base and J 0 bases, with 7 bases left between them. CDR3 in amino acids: CASSQVRLAKNIQYF. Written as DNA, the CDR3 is TGCGCCAGCAGCCAAGTACGACTAGCCAAAAACATTCAGTACTTC.

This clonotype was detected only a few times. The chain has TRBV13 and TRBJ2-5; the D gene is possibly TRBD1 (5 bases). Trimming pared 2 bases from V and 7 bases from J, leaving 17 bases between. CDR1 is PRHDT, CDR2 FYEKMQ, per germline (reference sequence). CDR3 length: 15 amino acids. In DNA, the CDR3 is TGTGCCAGCAGCTTAACCAGGGAAAGGTCCAGGACCCAGTACTTC. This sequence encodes CASSLTRERSRTQYF.

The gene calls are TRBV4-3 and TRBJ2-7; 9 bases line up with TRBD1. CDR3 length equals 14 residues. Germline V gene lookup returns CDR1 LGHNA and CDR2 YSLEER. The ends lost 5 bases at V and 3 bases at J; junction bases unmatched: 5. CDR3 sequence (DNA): TGCGCCAGCAGCGCGGGACAGGGAAACTACGAGCAGTACTTC. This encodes CASSAGQGNYEQYF.

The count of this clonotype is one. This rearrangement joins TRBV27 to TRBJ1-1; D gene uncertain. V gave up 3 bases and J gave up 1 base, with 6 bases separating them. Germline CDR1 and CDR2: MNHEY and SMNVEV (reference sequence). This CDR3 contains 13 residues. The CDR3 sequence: CASSFMENTEAFF. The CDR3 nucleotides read TGTGCCAGCAGTTTCATGGAGAACACTGAAGCTTTCTTT.

The CDR3 DNA is TGTGCCAGCAGTTTATCGCGGGGGGGTATGGGTGAGCAGTTCTTC. Amino acid sequence: CASSLSRGGMGEQFF. The chain is built from TRBV27 and TRBJ2-1, with TRBD2 identical over 9 bases. J lost 9 bases, V lost 0 bases, and 6 bases had no gene match. CDR3 length equals 15 residues. The germline gives CDR1 MNHEY, CDR2 SMNVEV (reference sequence).

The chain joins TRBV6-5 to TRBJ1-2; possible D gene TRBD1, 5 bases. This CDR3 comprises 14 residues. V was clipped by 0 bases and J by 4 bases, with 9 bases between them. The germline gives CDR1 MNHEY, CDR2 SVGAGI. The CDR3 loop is CASSYSEGPYGYTF. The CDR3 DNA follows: TGTGCCAGCAGTTACTCTGAGGGGCCCTATGGCTACACCTTC.

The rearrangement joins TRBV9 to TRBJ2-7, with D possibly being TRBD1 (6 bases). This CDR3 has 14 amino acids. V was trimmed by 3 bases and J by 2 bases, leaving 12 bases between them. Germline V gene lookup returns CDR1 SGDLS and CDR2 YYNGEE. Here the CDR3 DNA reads TGTGCCAGCAGCGGCCGGGACACCCCCTACGAGCAGTACTTC. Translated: CASSGRDTPYEQYF. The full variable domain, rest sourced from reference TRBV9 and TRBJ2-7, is DSGVTQTPKHLITATGQRVTLRCSPRSGDLSVYWYQQSLDQGLQFLIQYYNGEERAKGNILERFSAQQFPDLHSELNLSSLELGDSALYFCASSGRDTPYEQYFGPGTRLTVT.

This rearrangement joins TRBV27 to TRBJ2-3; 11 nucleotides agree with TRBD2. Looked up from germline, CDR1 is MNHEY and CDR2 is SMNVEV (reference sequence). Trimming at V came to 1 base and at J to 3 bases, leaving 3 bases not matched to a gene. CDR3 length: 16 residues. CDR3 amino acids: CASSLLLAGGTDTQYF. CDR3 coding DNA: TGTGCCAGCAGTTTATTGCTAGCGGGGGGAACAGATACGCAGTATTTT.

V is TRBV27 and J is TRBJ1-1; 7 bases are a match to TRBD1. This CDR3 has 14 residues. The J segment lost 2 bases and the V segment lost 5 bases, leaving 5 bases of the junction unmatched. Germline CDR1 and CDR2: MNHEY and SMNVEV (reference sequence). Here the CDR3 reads CASSRNRGNTEAFF. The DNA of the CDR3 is TGTGCCAGCAGTAGGAACAGGGGCAACACTGAAGCTTTCTTT.